What follows are 19 T cell receptor beta chains derived from one specimen sequenced in a study of blood T cell repertoires in COVID-19. Assay: immunoSEQ multiplex PCR; the TCRdb copy retains only in-frame clones and omits some. The table has roughly 370,000 clones, around nine tenths seen once. The sample consisted of PBMCs or T cells enriched from blood (not recorded which). The source is a woman aged 50 to 60 who had recovered from COVID-19.

This clone was counted once. The chain combines TRBV30 with TRBJ1-4; no definite D call. The CDR3 loop spans 12 amino acids. V lost 0 bases and J 7 bases, leaving 6 bases between the germline ends. Germline values: CDR1 GTSNPN, CDR2 SVGIG (reference sequence). The CDR3 coding sequence is TGTGCCTGGAGTGTACTCACTGAAAAACTGTTTTTT. The encoded protein is CAWSVLTEKLFF.

The genes are TRBV4-2 and TRBJ2-7, with TRBD2 matching 7 bases. V shed 0 bases and J 7 bases; nucleotides not matched to a gene: 6. Germline values: CDR1 LGHNA, CDR2 YNFKEQ. This CDR3 spans 14 amino acids. The CDR3 bases are TGTGCCAGCAGCCAAGATTGGGCTAGCGGAGAGCAGTACTTC. This codes for CASSQDWASGEQYF.

The V and J genes are TRBV7-9 and TRBJ1-1, with TRBD1 matching 8 bases. Germline lookup yields CDR1 SEHNR and CDR2 FQNEAQ (reference sequence). Trimming took 10 bases from V and 1 from J; bases not matched to a gene: 8. The CDR3 has 14 amino acids. The CDR3 sequence is CATGTGTGNTEAFF. The CDR3 nucleotides are TGTGCCACAGGAACCGGGACAGGGAACACTGAAGCTTTCTTT. Variable domain in full (rest from reference TRBV7-9 and TRBJ1-1): DTGVSQNPRHKITKRGQNVTFRCDPISEHNRLYWYRQTLGQGPEFLTYFQNEAQLEKSRLLSDRFSAERPKGSFSTLEIQRTEQGDSAMYLCATGTGTGNTEAFFGQGTRLTVV.

This chain connects TRBV23-1 to TRBJ2-7, with a possible D match to TRBD1 (6 bases). TRBV23-1 is known as an ORF, though its function is uncertain. This CDR3 region has 16 residues. Trimming stripped 0 bases from V and 3 bases from J, with 15 bases between. The CDR3 protein is CASSQSPGVPYYEQYF. The CDR3 region has the DNA TGCGCCAGCAGTCAATCCCCAGGGGTACCGTACTACGAGCAGTACTTC.

The sample holds a few counts of this clone. This same CDR3 is encoded by further DNA sequences in the sample. The CDR3 here is CASSLTGSYEQYF. CDR3 DNA: TGTGCCAGCAGTTTGACAGGCTCCTACGAGCAGTACTTC. V usage is TRBV27 and J usage is TRBJ2-7; D is possibly TRBD1 (6 bases). Germline V lookup: CDR1 MNHEY, CDR2 SMNVEV (reference sequence). This CDR3 is built from 13 residues. V was pared by 3 bases and J by 0 bases, with 6 bases between.

In this sample, this clone turned up a few times. The gene calls are TRBV27 and TRBJ2-2, with 8 bases matching TRBD1. CDR1 and CDR2 from the germline V gene are MNHEY and SMNVEV (reference sequence). The J segment lost 1 base and the V segment lost 5 bases, leaving 3 bases of the junction unmatched. This CDR3 spans 15 amino acids. The CDR3, as DNA: TGTGCCAGCAGTCCGGACAGGGAGAACACCGGGGAGCTGTTTTTT. It translates to CASSPDRENTGELFF.

The V and J genes are TRBV27 and TRBJ2-7; possible D gene TRBD1, 5 bases. Germline lookup yields CDR1 MNHEY and CDR2 SMNVEV (reference sequence). Trimming took off 5 bases at V and 2 bases at J, with 13 bases between the two ends. The CDR3 loop spans 14 amino acids. The CDR3 here is CASSLDTNTYEQYF. Here the CDR3 DNA reads TGTGCCAGCAGTCTGGACACGAATACCTACGAGCAGTACTTC.

The V call is TRBV6-2 or TRBV6-3, the J call TRBJ2-7; D unresolved. This CDR3 contains 17 residues. V was trimmed by 2 bases and J by 0 bases, leaving 17 bases between them. Germline values: CDR1 MNHEY, CDR2 SVGEGT. This CDR3 reads CASSYGLDTFSSYEQYF. The CDR3, as DNA: TGTGCCAGCAGTTACGGTCTCGACACCTTTAGCTCCTACGAGCAGTACTTC.

This clone came up once. The J gene is TRBJ1-2, the V gene TRBV5-1, with D tentatively TRBD1 (5 bases). V was pared by 0 bases and J by 6 bases, with 15 bases between. The CDR3 spans 15 residues. The germline V gene has CDR1 SGHRS and CDR2 YFSETQ. The CDR3 bases are TGCGCCAGCAGCTTGGGTACAGGCCCCTTTAATGGCTACACCTTC. Its translation is CASSLGTGPFNGYTF. Complete variable domain (other parts from reference TRBV5-1 and TRBJ1-2): KAGVTQTPRYLIKTRGQQVTLSCSPISGHRSVSWYQQTPGQGLQFLFEYFSETQRNKGNFPGRFSGRQFSNSRSEMNVSTLELGDSALYLCASSLGTGPFNGYTFGSGTRLTVV.

J is TRBJ2-5 and V is TRBV25-1; 9 nucleotides align to TRBD1. Germline trimming cut 1 base from V and 1 base from J; bases unmatched to any gene: 1. CDR3 length: 15 residues. Germline V CDR1 and CDR2: MGHDK, SYGVNS. The CDR3 loop reads CASSELGQGQETQYF. The CDR3 nucleotides are TGTGCCAGCAGTGAATTGGGACAGGGCCAAGAGACCCAGTACTTC.

This clone appeared once. The chain couples TRBV28 to TRBJ1-1; D is perhaps TRBD1 (6 bases). Deletions cut 6 bases from V and 1 base from J, with 12 bases between. The CDR3 has 14 amino acids. Germline V gene data show CDR1 as MDHEN and CDR2 as SYDVKM. The CDR3, as DNA: TGTGCCAGCAGAGAGGACAGCCCGAACACTGAAGCTTTCTTT. This encodes CASREDSPNTEAFF.

The chain links TRBV19 to TRBJ2-7; no clear D gene. Germline CDR1 and CDR2: LNHDA and SQIVND (reference sequence). Trimming stripped 5 bases from V and 0 bases from J, with 8 bases between. This CDR3 is 13 amino acids long. CDR3: CASSPQNSYEQYF. The CDR3 DNA is TGTGCCAGTAGTCCCCAGAACTCCTACGAGCAGTACTTC.

The chain carries TRBV3-1 (or the pseudogene TRBV3-2) and TRBJ1-4; possible D gene TRBD1, 6 bases. Trimming stripped 0 bases from V and 7 bases from J, with 15 bases between. The CDR3 sequence is 16 residues long. From germline, CDR1 is LGHDT and CDR2 YNNKEL (reference sequence). CDR3: CASSQDPQGLREKLFF. Here the CDR3 DNA reads TGTGCCAGCAGCCAAGATCCCCAGGGGCTTCGTGAAAAACTGTTTTTT.

This clone was seen only once. The chain has TRBV28 and TRBJ1-2; the D gene is possibly TRBD1 (5 bases). The V end was cut by 4 bases, the J end by 3 bases, with 12 bases between. The CDR3 runs to 14 residues. Germline V gene sequence: CDR1 MDHEN, CDR2 SYDVKM. CDR3 sequence reads: CASSSGLGYYGYTF. CDR3 DNA sequence: TGTGCCAGCAGTTCAGGGTTAGGTTACTATGGCTACACCTTC.

The V gene is TRBV28, the J gene TRBJ1-1; D not resolved. With 6 bases removed from V and 1 base from J, the gap between germline ends came to 15 bases. The CDR3 consists of 15 residues. Germline CDR1 reads MDHEN; CDR2 reads SYDVKM. The CDR3 protein is CASSPTKRGNTEAFF. CDR3 DNA sequence: TGTGCCAGCAGCCCAACAAAACGAGGGAACACTGAAGCTTTCTTT.

The chain couples TRBV5-1 to TRBJ1-3; D possibly corresponds to TRBD1 (5 bases). Looked up from germline, CDR1 is SGHRS and CDR2 is YFSETQ. V was pared by 8 bases and J by 4 bases, with 13 bases between. CDR3 length: 13 residues. The CDR3 DNA follows: TGCGCCAGTACCCAGGGCTCCGGAAACACCATATATTTT. It translates to CASTQGSGNTIYF.

The V call is TRBV3-1 (or the pseudogene TRBV3-2), the J call TRBJ2-7; D is undetermined. Trimming stripped 2 bases from V and 6 bases from J, with 8 bases between. CDR3 length: 12 amino acids. Germline values: CDR1 LGHDT, CDR2 YNNKEL (reference sequence). In DNA form, the CDR3 reads TGTGCCAGCAGCCAAAGAGTAGCCGAGCAGTACTTC. It codes for CASSQRVAEQYF.

This chain uses TRBV12-2 with TRBJ1-5; the table's D gene call, TRBD1, was not cross checked with the DNA. TRBV12-2 is reported as a pseudogene. The length of the CDR3 is 14 residues. This CDR3 reads CASRKGGVDQPQHF. For the CDR3, the DNA is TGTGCAAGTCGCAAAGGGGGTGTGGATCAGCCCCAGCATTTT.

On this clone: Different DNA sequences within this sample yield the same CDR3. The rearrangement joins TRBV12-3 or TRBV12-4 to TRBJ2-7; D might be TRBD1 (5 bases). This CDR3 is 12 amino acids long. V was pared by 3 bases and J by 3 bases, with 6 bases between. In nucleotides, the CDR3 is TGTGCCAGCAGTTTTGACAGCTACGAGCAGTACTTC. It encodes CASSFDSYEQYF.